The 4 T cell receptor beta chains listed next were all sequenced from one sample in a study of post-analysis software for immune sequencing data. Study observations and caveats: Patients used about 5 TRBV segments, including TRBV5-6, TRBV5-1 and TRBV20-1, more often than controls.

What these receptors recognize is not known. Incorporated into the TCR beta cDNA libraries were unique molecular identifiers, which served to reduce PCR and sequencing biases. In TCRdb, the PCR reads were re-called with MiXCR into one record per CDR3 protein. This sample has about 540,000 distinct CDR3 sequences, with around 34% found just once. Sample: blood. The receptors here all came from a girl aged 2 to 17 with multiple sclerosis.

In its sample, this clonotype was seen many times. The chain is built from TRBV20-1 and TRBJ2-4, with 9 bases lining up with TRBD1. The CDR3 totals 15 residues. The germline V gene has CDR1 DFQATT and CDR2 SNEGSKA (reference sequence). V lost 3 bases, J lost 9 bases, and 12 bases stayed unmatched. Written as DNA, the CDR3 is TGCAGTGCTAGCCCCGGAAGCGGGACAGGGACCATTCAGTACTTC. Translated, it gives CSASPGSGTGTIQYF.

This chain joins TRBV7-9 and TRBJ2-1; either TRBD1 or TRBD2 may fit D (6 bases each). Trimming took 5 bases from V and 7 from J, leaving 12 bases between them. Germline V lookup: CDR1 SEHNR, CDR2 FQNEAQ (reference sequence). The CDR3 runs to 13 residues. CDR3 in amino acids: CASSVGGPNEQFF. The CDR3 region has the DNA TGTGCCAGCAGCGTTGGGGGGCCAAATGAGCAGTTCTTC.

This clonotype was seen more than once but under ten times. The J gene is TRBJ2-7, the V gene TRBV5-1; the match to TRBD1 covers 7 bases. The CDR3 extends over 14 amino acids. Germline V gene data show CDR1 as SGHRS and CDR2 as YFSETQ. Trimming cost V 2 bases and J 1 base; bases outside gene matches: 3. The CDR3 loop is CASSFGTDSYEQYF. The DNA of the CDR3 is TGCGCCAGCAGCTTTGGGACAGATTCCTACGAGCAGTACTTC.

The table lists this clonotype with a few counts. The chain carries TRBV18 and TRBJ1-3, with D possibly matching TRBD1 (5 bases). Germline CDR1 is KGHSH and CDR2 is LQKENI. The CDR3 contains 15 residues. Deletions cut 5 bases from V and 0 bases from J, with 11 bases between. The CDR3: CASSATVSSGNTIYF. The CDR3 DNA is TGTGCCAGCTCAGCGACAGTTAGCTCTGGAAACACCATATATTTT.